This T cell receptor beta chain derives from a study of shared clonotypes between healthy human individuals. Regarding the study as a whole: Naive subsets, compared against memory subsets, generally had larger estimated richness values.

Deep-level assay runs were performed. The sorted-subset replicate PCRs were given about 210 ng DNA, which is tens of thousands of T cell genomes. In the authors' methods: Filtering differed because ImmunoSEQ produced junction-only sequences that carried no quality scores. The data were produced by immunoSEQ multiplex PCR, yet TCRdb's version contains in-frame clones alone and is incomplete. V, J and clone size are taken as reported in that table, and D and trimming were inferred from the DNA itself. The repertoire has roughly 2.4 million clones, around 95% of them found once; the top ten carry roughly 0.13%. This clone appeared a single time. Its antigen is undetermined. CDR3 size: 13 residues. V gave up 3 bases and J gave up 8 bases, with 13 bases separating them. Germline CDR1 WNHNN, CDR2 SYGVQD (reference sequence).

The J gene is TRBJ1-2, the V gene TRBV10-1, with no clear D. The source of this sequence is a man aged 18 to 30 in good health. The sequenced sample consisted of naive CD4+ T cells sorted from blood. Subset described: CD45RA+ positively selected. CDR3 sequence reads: CASSERVGYGYTF. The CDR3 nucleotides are TGCGCCAGCAGTGAACGCGTCGGATACGGCTACACCTTC.